These 23 T cell receptor beta chains originate from one sample sequenced in a study of blood T cells in healthy people across ages. Primed by a sample-barcoded 5' primer and a J-beta primer mix, a second PCR proceeded for roughly 6 to 12 cycles. TCRdb re-called the 5' RACE reads through MiXCR, storing one row per CDR3 protein. The top ten hold 25% to 35% of the sample, which has 720,000 or so distinct CDR3 sequences, 35% to 50% seen once. Sequenced sample: blood. Receptors originate from a man older than 75 in good health.

This rearrangement joins TRBV20-1 to TRBJ2-1; 9 bases match TRBD1. The DNA end lines up better with TRBJ2-7; the J call may be wrong. The CDR3 totals 16 residues. The germline CDR1 and CDR2 sequences are DFQATT and SNEGSKA (reference sequence). The CDR3 bases are TGCAGTGCTGTTTCGGACAGGGGCTATTCTTACAATGAGCAGTACTTC. It specifies CSAVSDRGYSYNEQYF.

About this clonotype: A read error is possible here, since a much larger clone lies one base away. CDR3 loop: CATSNPGQSYNEQYF. Written as DNA, the CDR3 is TGTGCCACCAGTAATCCGGGACAGTCCTACAATGAGCAGTACTTC. The V gene is TRBV24-1, the J gene TRBJ2-1; 7 bases line up with TRBD1. The DNA end lines up better with TRBJ2-7; the J call may be wrong. CDR3 length: 15 amino acids. Germline CDR1 and CDR2: KGHDR and SFDVKD.

The chain combines TRBV18 with TRBJ2-1; D unclear. CDR3 length equals 15 residues. CDR1 and CDR2 from the germline V gene are KGHSH and LQKENI. The germline V and J ends were trimmed by 3 bases and 8 bases, with 17 bases remaining between them. The CDR3 region has the DNA TGTGCCAGCTCACCGGTGACCCGCTCGGTCGATGAGCAGTTCTTC. Translating gives CASSPVTRSVDEQFF.

Only a few counts were recorded for this clonotype. The genes are TRBV7-3 and TRBJ1-1, with 11 bases identical to TRBD1. V dropped 5 bases and J dropped 1; count of bases not matched to a gene: 3. This CDR3 has 15 amino acids. Germline V CDR1 and CDR2: SGHTA, FQGTGA. The CDR3 is CASSAGQGANTEAFF. The CDR3 coding sequence is TGTGCCAGCAGCGCAGGACAGGGGGCGAACACTGAAGCTTTCTTT.

The chain is built from TRBV5-1 and TRBJ2-5; D gene ambiguous. CDR1 and CDR2 (germline): SGHRS, YFSETQ. The CDR3 consists of 11 residues. Trimming stripped 5 bases from V and 5 bases from J, with 7 bases between. CDR3 amino acids: CASRARETQYF. The CDR3 region has the DNA TGCGCCAGCAGAGCCAGGGAGACCCAGTACTTC.

This clonotype was detected only a few times. It may be a read error: a sequence one base away is much more abundant. V is TRBV2 and J is TRBJ2-4; D gene ambiguous. The CDR3 has 14 amino acids. Trimming left V 7 bases short and J 0 bases short, with 10 bases between. Per germline, CDR1 SNHLY and CDR2 FYNNEI. The CDR3 is CASTPRVAKNIQYF. The CDR3 DNA reads as TGTGCCAGCACCCCGAGAGTAGCCAAAAACATTCAGTACTTC. The full variable domain, its missing parts supplied by reference TRBV2 and TRBJ2-4, is EPEVTQTPSHQVTQMGQEVILRCVPISNHLYFYWYRQILGQKVEFLVSFYNNEISEKSEIFDDQFSVERPDGSNFTLKIRSTKLEDSAMYFCASTPRVAKNIQYFGAGTRLSVL.

The chain carries TRBV20-1 and TRBJ1-2; 9 nucleotides line up with TRBD1. The CDR3 length is 14 residues. CDR1 is DFQATT and CDR2 is SNEGSKA in the germline V gene (reference sequence). V shed 5 bases, J shed 4 bases, and the junction held 8 bases outside the gene matches. This CDR3 reads CSASETGGSYGYTF. The CDR3 region has the DNA TGCAGTGCTTCAGAAACAGGGGGCAGCTATGGCTACACCTTC.

The V and J genes are TRBV7-9 and TRBJ1-2; D gene unclear. There are 13 residues in the CDR3. V was trimmed by 2 bases and J by 7 bases, leaving 11 bases between them. The V gene's germline CDR1 is SEHNR and CDR2 FQNEAQ (reference sequence). The CDR3 DNA reads TGTGCCAGCAGCTTAATTAAGGAGGCTGGCTACACCTTC. Translating it yields CASSLIKEAGYTF. Full variable domain (missing parts from reference TRBV7-9 and TRBJ1-2): DTGVSQNPRHKITKRGQNVTFRCDPISEHNRLYWYRQTLGQGPEFLTYFQNEAQLEKSRLLSDRFSAERPKGSFSTLEIQRTEQGDSAMYLCASSLIKEAGYTFGSGTRLTVV.

The genes are TRBV5-5 and TRBJ1-4; 7 nucleotides match TRBD1. The germline CDR1 and CDR2 sequences are SGHKS and YYEKEE (reference sequence). Unmatched junction bases numbered 8, after V lost 4 bases and J lost 5 bases. This CDR3 spans 15 amino acids. The CDR3 protein is CASSKPGQQNEKLFF. CDR3 sequence (DNA): TGTGCCAGCAGCAAACCGGGACAGCAGAATGAAAAACTGTTTTTT.

In this sample, this clonotype turned up many times. J is TRBJ1-1 and V is TRBV6-2 or TRBV6-3; D gene ambiguous. The V end was cut by 4 bases, the J end by 4 bases, with 16 bases between. The CDR3 is 15 residues long. CDR1 and CDR2 from the germline V gene are MNHEY and SVGEGT. The DNA of the CDR3 is TGTGCCAGCAGTTCCATTTCCGGGTCCACCACTGAAGCTTTCTTT. Amino acids: CASSSISGSTTEAFF.

This clonotype occurred a few times. The chain has TRBV11-2 and TRBJ2-5; tentative D call: TRBD1 (5 bases). Trimming took 2 bases from V and 3 from J, leaving 13 bases between them. Germline CDR1 is SGHAT and CDR2 is FQNNGV. The CDR3 spans 15 residues. The CDR3 nucleotides are TGTGCCAGCAGCTTACTCGGTGGCAGGGAAGAGACCCAGTACTTC. Translation: CASSLLGGREETQYF.

With regard to this clonotype: One end of the junction does not line up with germline, which may come from a read error. This sequence joins TRBV29-1 and TRBJ2-7; D possibly matches TRBD1 or TRBD2 (5 bases each). The CDR3 has 15 residues. The germline V gene has CDR1 SQVTM and CDR2 ANQGSEA. The CDR3 nucleotides are TGCGGCGTTGAAAGGGGTCGGGGCCAAGCGTACGAGCAGTACTTC. Translated: CGVERGRGQAYEQYF.

Note on this clonotype: The junction differs from germline at one of its ends, possibly a read error. The rearrangement links TRBV7-2 to TRBJ2-5; TRBD1 aligns across 9 bases. CDR3 size: 16 residues. Germline CDR1 and CDR2: SGHTA and FQGNSA. The CDR3 loop is CASSLAGQGLAEAQYF. The CDR3 region has the DNA TGTGCCAGCAGCTTAGCGGGACAGGGTCTCGCAGAGGCCCAGTACTTC.

This clonotype was counted between two and nine times. CDR3 in DNA: TGTGCCAGCAGCATCCAATGGCGCCTAGCGGGAGTGAGTAATGAGCAGTTCTTC. It yields the protein CASSIQWRLAGVSNEQFF. J is TRBJ2-1 and V is TRBV7-2; 10 bases fit TRBD2. This CDR3 is built from 18 residues. Germline-derived CDR1 and CDR2 are SGHTA and FQGNSA. After removal of 5 bases from V and 7 bases from J, the junction contained 17 bases not matched to a gene. Based on the CDR3 plus reference TRBV7-2 and TRBJ2-1, the full variable domain is GAGVSQSPSNKVTEKGKDVELRCDPISGHTALYWYRQSLGQGLEFLIYFQGNSAPDKSGLPSDRFSAERTGGSVSTLTIQRTQQEDSAVYLCASSIQWRLAGVSNEQFFGPGTRLTVL.

CDR3 amino acids: CASSFGTSEQFF. The CDR3, as DNA: TGTGCCAGCAGCTTCGGGACGTCCGAGCAGTTCTTC. This chain joins TRBV7-2 and TRBJ2-1; the D call may be TRBD1 or TRBD2 (5 bases each). Germline CDR1 reads SGHTA; CDR2 reads FQGNSA. Trimming stripped 3 bases from V and 10 bases from J, with 10 bases between. The CDR3 is 12 amino acids. Complete variable domain (other parts from reference TRBV7-2 and TRBJ2-1): GAGVSQSPSNKVTEKGKDVELRCDPISGHTALYWYRQSLGQGLEFLIYFQGNSAPDKSGLPSDRFSAERTGGSVSTLTIQRTQQEDSAVYLCASSFGTSEQFFGPGTRLTVL.

A few counts support this clonotype. The V gene is TRBV12-3 or TRBV12-4, the J gene TRBJ2-7; D might be TRBD1 (6 bases). This CDR3 spans 14 amino acids. V lost 6 bases and J 4 bases, leaving 16 bases between the germline ends. The CDR3 protein is CASSSHRDTYEQYF. The CDR3 DNA reads TGTGCCAGCAGCTCCCATCGGGACACTTACGAGCAGTACTTC.

This sequence joins TRBV7-2 and TRBJ1-6, with 7 nucleotides matching TRBD1. With 2 bases clipped from V and 6 bases from J, the junction kept 16 bases outside the gene matches. Germline assignment: CDR1 SGHTA and CDR2 FQGNSA. The CDR3 spans 19 residues. CDR3 sequence (DNA): TGTGCCAGCAGCTTAAATCCCCCCCTTCCTAACAGGGGTAATTCACCCCTCCACTTT. It translates to CASSLNPPLPNRGNSPLHF.

Note on this clonotype: This could be a read error, since a much larger clone is one nucleotide away. The chain joins TRBV10-3 to TRBJ2-5, with 7 bases fitting TRBD2. With 10 bases clipped from V and 11 bases from J, the junction kept 25 bases outside the gene matches. Germline values: CDR1 ENHRY, CDR2 SYGVKD. This CDR3 spans 16 amino acids. The CDR3 nucleotides are TGTGCCACAAGGCCGACCGGGACTGGGGAGGGCAATGAGCAGTACTTC. Translating gives CATRPTGTGEGNEQYF.

This clonotype was seen ten or more times. V and J are TRBV29-1 and TRBJ2-7, with unresolved D. V was trimmed by 4 bases and J by 1 base, leaving 8 bases between them. This CDR3 comprises 12 residues. The germline gives CDR1 SQVTM, CDR2 ANQGSEA. The CDR3: CSVVLYSYEQYF. In nucleotides, the CDR3 is TGCAGCGTTGTTTTGTATTCCTACGAGCAGTACTTC.

This clonotype showed up many times. The chain carries TRBV6-5 and TRBJ2-6; 7 bases map to TRBD2. The germline gives CDR1 MNHEY, CDR2 SVGAGI. The CDR3 is 14 residues long. Losses at the gene ends were 5 bases for V and 2 bases for J; bases not matched to a gene: 0. The CDR3 reads CASSAGAGANVLTF. CDR3 sequence (DNA): TGTGCCAGCAGTGCGGGAGCTGGGGCCAACGTCCTGACTTTC.

CDR3 residues: CSASTQGGGRLAGRLYTDTQYF. The CDR3 nucleotides are TGCAGTGCTAGTACTCAAGGGGGGGGGAGACTAGCGGGAAGGTTGTACACAGATACGCAGTATTTT. The rearrangement joins TRBV20-1 to TRBJ2-3; 11 positions match TRBD2. The CDR3 is 22 residues long. Unmatched junction bases numbered 25, after V lost 3 bases and J lost 2 bases. Germline V gene lookup returns CDR1 DFQATT and CDR2 SNEGSKA (reference sequence).

The gene calls are TRBV6-2 or TRBV6-3 and TRBJ2-2, with D unresolved. Germline V gives CDR1 MNHEY, CDR2 SVGEGT. Trimming removed 0 bases at V and 3 bases at J, with 14 bases between. This CDR3 has 17 residues. CDR3 DNA: TGTGCCAGCAGTTACTCGAAAATAGGACGCGACACCGGGGAGCTGTTTTTT. This codes for CASSYSKIGRDTGELFF.

V gene TRBV12-3 or TRBV12-4 combines with J gene TRBJ1-1; maybe TRBD1 (5 bases). The CDR3 totals 13 residues. Trimming took 5 bases from V and 6 from J, leaving 13 bases between them. CDR3 amino acids: CASSGLRAAEAFF. In DNA, the CDR3 is TGTGCCAGCAGTGGTCTCAGGGCCGCTGAAGCTTTCTTT.